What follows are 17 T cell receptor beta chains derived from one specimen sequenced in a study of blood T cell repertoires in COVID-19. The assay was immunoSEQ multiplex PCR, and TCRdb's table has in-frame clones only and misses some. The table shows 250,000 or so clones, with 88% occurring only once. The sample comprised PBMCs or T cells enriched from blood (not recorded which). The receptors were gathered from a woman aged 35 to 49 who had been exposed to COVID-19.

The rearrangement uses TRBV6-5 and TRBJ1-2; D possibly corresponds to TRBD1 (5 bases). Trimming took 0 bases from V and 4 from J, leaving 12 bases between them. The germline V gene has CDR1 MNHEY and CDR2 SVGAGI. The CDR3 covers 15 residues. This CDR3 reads CASSYSPDSSYGYTF. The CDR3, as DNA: TGTGCCAGCAGTTACTCCCCCGACAGTTCCTATGGCTACACCTTC.

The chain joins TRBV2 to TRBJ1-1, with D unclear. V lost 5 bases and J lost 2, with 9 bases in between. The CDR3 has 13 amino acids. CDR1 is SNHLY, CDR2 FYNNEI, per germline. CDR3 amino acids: CASSFRKNTEAFF. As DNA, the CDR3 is TGTGCCAGCAGTTTTAGAAAAAACACTGAAGCTTTCTTT.

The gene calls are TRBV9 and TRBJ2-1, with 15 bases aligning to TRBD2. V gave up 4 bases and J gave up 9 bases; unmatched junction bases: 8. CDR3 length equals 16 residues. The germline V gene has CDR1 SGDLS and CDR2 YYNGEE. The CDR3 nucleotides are TGTGCCAGCAGCCCAACCGGGACTAGCGGGAGGAGTGAGCAGTTCTTC. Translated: CASSPTGTSGRSEQFF.

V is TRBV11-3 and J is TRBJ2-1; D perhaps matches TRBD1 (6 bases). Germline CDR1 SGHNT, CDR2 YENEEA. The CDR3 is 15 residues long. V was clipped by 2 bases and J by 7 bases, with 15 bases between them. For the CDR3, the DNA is TGTGCCAGCAGCTTATGGGCAGGGGATCGGAATGAGCAGTTCTTC. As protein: CASSLWAGDRNEQFF. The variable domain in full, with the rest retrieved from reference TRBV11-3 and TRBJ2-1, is EAGVVQSPRYKIIEKKQPVAFWCNPISGHNTLYWYLQNLGQGPELLIRYENEEAVDDSQLPKDRFSAERLKGVDSTLKIQPAELGDSAVYLCASSLWAGDRNEQFFGPGTRLTVL.

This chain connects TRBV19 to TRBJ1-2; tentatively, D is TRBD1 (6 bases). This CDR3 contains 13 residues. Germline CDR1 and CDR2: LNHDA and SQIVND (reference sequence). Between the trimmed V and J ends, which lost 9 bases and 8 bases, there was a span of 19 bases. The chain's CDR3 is CARFQGRVLGYTF. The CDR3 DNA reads TGTGCCAGATTTCAGGGGCGCGTCCTAGGCTACACCTTC.

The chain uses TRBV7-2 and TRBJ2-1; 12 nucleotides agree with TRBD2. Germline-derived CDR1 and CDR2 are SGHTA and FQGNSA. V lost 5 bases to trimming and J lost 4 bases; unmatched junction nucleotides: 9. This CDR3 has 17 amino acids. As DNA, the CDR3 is TGTGCCAGCAGCCCTGCTAGCGGGGGGGCGTTTTACAATGAGCAGTTCTTC. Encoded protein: CASSPASGGAFYNEQFF.

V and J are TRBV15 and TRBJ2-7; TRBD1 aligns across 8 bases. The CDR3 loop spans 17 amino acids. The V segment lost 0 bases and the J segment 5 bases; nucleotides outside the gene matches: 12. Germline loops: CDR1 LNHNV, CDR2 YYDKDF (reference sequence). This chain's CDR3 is CATSRDRQGRVRNEQYF. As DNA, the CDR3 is TGTGCCACCAGCAGAGATCGACAGGGGCGCGTTAGGAACGAGCAGTACTTC.

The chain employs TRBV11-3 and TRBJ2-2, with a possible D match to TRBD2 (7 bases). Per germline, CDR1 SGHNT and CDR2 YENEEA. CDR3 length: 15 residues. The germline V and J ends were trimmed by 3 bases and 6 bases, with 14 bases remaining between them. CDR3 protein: CASSLGGRNAGELFF. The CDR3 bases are TGTGCCAGCAGCTTGGGGGGGCGGAATGCCGGGGAGCTGTTTTTT. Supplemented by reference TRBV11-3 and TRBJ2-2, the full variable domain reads EAGVVQSPRYKIIEKKQPVAFWCNPISGHNTLYWYLQNLGQGPELLIRYENEEAVDDSQLPKDRFSAERLKGVDSTLKIQPAELGDSAVYLCASSLGGRNAGELFFGEGSRLTVL.

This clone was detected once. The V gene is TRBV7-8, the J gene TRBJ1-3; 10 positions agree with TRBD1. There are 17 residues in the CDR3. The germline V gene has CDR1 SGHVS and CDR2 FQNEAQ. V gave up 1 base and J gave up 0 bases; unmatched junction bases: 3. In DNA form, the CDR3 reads TGTGCCAGCAGCTTAGAGGACAGGGGGTTCTCTGGAAACACCATATATTTT. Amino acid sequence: CASSLEDRGFSGNTIYF.

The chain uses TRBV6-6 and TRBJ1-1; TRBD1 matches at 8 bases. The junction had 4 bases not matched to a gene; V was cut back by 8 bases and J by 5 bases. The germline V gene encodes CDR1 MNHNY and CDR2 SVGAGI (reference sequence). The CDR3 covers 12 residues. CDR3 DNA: TGTGCCAGCGGGACAGGATGGACTGAAGCTTTCTTT. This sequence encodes CASGTGWTEAFF.

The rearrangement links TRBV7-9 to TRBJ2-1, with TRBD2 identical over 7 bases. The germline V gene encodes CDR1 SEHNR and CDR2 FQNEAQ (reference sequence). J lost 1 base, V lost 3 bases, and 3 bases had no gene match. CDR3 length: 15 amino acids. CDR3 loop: CASSLAGESYNEQFF. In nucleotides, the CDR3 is TGTGCCAGCAGCTTGGCGGGAGAATCCTACAATGAGCAGTTCTTC.

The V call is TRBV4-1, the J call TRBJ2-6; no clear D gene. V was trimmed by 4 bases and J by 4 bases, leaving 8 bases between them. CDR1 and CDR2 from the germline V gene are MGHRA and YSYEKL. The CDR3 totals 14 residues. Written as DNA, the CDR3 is TGCGCCAGCAGCCGGGCCGAGGGGGCCAACGTCCTGACTTTC. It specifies CASSRAEGANVLTF.

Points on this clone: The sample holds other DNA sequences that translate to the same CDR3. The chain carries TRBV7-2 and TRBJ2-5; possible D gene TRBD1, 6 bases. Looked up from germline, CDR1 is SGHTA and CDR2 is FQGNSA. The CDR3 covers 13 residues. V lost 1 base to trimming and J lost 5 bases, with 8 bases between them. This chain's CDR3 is CASSLGRGETQYF. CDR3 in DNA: TGTGCCAGCAGCTTAGGCAGGGGCGAGACCCAGTACTTC.

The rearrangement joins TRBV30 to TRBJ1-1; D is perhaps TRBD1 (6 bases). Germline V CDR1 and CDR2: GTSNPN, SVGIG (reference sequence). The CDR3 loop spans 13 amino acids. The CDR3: CAGSGQPNTEAFF. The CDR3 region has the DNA TGTGCAGGGTCCGGACAGCCGAACACTGAAGCTTTCTTT.

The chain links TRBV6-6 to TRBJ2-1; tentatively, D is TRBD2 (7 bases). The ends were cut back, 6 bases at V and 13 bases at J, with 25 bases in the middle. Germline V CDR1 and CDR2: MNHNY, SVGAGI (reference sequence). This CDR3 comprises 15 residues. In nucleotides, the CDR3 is TGTGCCAGCAGCCAGACTATTGGCCGGGGGGCTCAACAGTTCTTC. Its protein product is CASSQTIGRGAQQFF.

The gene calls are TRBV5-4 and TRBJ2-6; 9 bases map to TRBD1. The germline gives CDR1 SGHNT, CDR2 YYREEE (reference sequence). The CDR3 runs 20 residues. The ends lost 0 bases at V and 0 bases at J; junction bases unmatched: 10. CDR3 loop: CASSLERPGQGFSGANVLTF. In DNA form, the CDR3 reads TGTGCCAGCAGCTTGGAGAGACCGGGACAGGGCTTCTCTGGGGCCAACGTCCTGACTTTC.

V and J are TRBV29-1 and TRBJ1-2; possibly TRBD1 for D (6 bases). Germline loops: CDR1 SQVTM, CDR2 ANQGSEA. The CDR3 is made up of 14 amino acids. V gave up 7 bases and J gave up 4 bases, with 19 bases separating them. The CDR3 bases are TGCAGCGCCGAACCTCAGGGGAGCGTCTATGGCTACACCTTC. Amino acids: CSAEPQGSVYGYTF.